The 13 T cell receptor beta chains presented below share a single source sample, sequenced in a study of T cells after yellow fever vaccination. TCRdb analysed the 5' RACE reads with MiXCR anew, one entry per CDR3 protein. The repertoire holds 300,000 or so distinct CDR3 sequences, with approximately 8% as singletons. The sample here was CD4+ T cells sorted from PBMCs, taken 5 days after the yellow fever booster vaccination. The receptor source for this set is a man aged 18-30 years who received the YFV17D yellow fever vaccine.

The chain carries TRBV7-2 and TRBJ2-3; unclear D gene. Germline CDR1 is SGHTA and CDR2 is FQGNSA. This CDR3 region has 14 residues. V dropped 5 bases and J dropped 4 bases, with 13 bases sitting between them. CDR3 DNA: TGTGCCAGCAGCCAGAATGCCCCCCCAGATACGCAGTATTTT. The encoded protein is CASSQNAPPDTQYF.

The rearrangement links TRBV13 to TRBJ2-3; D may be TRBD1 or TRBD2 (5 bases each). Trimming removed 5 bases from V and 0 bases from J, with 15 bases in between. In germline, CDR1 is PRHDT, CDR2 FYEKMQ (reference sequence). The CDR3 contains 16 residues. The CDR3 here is CASSLTGWGSTDTQYF. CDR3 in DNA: TGTGCCAGCAGCCTCACCGGGTGGGGGAGCACAGATACGCAGTATTTT.

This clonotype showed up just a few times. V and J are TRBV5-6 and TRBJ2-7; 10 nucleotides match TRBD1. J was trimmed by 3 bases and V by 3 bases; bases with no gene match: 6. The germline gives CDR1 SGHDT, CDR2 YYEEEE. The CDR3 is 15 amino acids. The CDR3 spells CASSSGQGRFYEQYF. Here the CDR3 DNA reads TGTGCCAGCAGCTCGGGACAGGGGCGGTTCTACGAGCAGTACTTC. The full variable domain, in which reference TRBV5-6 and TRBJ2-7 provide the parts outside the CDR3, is DAGVTQSPTHLIKTRGQQVTLRCSPKSGHDTVSWYQQALGQGPQFIFQYYEEEERQRGNFPDRFSGHQFPNYSSELNVNALLLGDSALYLCASSSGQGRFYEQYFGPGTRLTVT.

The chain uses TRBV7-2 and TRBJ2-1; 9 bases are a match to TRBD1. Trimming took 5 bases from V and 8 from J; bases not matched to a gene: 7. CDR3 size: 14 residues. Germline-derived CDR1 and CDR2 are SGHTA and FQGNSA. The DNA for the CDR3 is TGTGCCAGCAGCCCTGCGGACAGGGGTGATGAGCAGTTCTTC. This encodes CASSPADRGDEQFF.

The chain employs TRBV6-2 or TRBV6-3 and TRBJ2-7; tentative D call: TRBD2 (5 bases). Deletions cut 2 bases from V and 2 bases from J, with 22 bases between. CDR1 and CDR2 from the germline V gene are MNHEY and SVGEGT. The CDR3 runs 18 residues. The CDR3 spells CASSYRIGSGVRAYEQYV. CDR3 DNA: TGTGCCAGCAGTTACCGAATAGGATCCGGGGTCCGTGCCTACGAGCAGTACGTC.

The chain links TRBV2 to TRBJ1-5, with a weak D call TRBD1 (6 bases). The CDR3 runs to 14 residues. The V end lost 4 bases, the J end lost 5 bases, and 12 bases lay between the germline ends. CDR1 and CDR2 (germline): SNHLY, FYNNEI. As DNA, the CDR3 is TGTGCCAGCAGTGTAGGGGGTGGTGATCAGCCCCAGCATTTT. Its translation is CASSVGGGDQPQHF.

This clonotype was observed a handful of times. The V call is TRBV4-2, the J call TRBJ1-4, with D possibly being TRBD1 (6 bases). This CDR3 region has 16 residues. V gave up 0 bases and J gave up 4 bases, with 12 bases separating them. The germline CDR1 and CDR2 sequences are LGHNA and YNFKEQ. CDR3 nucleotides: TGTGCCAGCAGCCAAGACGGGGGGGCGGGTAATGAAAAACTGTTTTTT. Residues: CASSQDGGAGNEKLFF.

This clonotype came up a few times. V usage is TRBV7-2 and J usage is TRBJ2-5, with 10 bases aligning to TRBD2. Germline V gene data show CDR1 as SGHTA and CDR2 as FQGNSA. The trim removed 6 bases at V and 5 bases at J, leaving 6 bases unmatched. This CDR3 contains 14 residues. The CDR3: CASRAGTSVETQYF. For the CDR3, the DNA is TGTGCCAGCAGGGCCGGGACTAGCGTCGAGACCCAGTACTTC.

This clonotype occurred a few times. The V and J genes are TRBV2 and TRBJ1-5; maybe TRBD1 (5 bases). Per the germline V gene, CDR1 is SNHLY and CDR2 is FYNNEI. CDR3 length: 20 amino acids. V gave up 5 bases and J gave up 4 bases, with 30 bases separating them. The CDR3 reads CASSPSTGGGSWGSNQPQHF. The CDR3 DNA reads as TGTGCCAGCAGTCCATCGACGGGTGGCGGGTCGTGGGGGAGTAATCAGCCCCAGCATTTT.

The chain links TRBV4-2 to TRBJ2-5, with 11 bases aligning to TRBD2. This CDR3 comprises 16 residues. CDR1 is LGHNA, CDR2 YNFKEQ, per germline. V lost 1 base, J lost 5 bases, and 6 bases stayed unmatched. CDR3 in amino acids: CASSQGLAGGWETQYF. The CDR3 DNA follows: TGTGCCAGCAGCCAAGGGCTAGCGGGGGGCTGGGAGACCCAGTACTTC.

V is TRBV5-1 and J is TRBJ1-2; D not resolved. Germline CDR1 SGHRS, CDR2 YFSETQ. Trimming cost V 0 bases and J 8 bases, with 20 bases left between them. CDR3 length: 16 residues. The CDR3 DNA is TGCGCCAGCAGCTTGGCGGGGTCTACCGCGGTAGAAGGCTACACCTTC. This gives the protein CASSLAGSTAVEGYTF.

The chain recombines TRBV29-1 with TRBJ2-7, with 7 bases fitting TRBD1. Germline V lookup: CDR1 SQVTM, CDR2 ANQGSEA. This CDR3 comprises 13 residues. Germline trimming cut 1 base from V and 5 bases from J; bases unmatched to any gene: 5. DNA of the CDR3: TGCAGCGTTGAAGGCCAGGGGGTCGACGAGCAGTACTTC. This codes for CSVEGQGVDEQYF.

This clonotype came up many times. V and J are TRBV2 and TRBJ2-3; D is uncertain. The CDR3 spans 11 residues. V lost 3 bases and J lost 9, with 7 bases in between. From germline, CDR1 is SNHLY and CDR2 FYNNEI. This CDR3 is CASSDSWTQYF. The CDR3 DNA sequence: TGTGCCAGCAGTGATTCCTGGACGCAGTATTTT.